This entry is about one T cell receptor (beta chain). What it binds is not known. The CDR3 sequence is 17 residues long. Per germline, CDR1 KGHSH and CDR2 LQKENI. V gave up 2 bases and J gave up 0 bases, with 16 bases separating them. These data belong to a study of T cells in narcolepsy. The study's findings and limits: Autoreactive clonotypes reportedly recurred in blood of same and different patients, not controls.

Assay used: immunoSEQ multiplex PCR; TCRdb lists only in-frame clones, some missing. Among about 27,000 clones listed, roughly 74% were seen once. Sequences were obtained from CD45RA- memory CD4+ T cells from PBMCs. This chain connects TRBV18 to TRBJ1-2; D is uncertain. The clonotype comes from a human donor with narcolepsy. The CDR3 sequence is CASSPKDQVPTNYGYTF. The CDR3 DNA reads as TGTGCCAGCTCACCAAAAGATCAGGTCCCCACTAACTATGGCTACACCTTC.